These 29 T cell receptor beta chains came from one sample sequenced in a study of tumor-infiltrating lymphocytes in primary liver carcinoma. From about 19-30 mg of unsorted bulk tissue, DNA and RNA were co-extracted together. Priming with a constant-region primer yielded TCR beta cDNA from about 500 ng total RNA. It was through three nested multiplex PCR rounds of slightly modified ARM-PCR that TCR beta libraries arose. Forward primers for TRBV1-TRBV30 and a C-beta reverse primer served the first two PCR rounds, at roughly 10 cycles each. TCRdb re-analysed the multiplex PCR reads in MiXCR, keeping a single row per CDR3 protein. This table has over 35,000 distinct CDR3 sequences, roughly 80% appearing once. Sequencing input: liver tumor tissue from sampling region 4. Subset of the sample: tumor region T4, right-lateral pole. The receptor set was obtained from a man in his forties or fifties with primary liver carcinoma and hepatitis B virus infection.

This clonotype was counted only a few times. The junction departs from germline at one end; a sequencing error may be responsible. The rearrangement joins TRBV28 to TRBJ2-6; 8 bases are shared with TRBD2. In germline, CDR1 is MDHEN, CDR2 SYDVKM. The CDR3 spans 15 residues. The CDR3 coding sequence is TGTGCCAGCACGGGGGGGAACTCCGGGGCCAACGTCCAGACTTTC. It translates to CASTGGNSGANVQTF.

This chain links TRBV7-9 with TRBJ1-4; 7 positions match TRBD1. The germline gives CDR1 SEHNR, CDR2 FQNEAQ (reference sequence). The trim removed 5 bases at V and 8 bases at J, leaving 11 bases unmatched. CDR3 size: 15 residues. The CDR3 is CASSATGALSEKLFF. CDR3 coding DNA: TGTGCCAGCAGCGCCACAGGGGCCCTTTCAGAAAAACTGTTTTTT.

The V and J genes are TRBV29-1 and TRBJ2-1; D is unresolved. The CDR3 is made up of 13 amino acids. V lost 8 bases to trimming and J lost 11 bases, with 22 bases between them. Germline V gene sequence: CDR1 SQVTM, CDR2 ANQGSEA. The CDR3 region is CSIVWAQSRKQFF. The CDR3 DNA reads TGCAGCATTGTCTGGGCTCAGAGCCGTAAGCAGTTCTTC.

This clonotype was seen a few times. Since no conserved phenylalanine or tryptophan closes the CDR3, a read error is the likely cause. The chain is built from TRBV4-2 and TRBJ2-2; perhaps TRBD2 as D (7 bases). This CDR3 spans 16 amino acids. Germline lookup yields CDR1 LGHNA and CDR2 YNFKEQ. For the CDR3, the DNA is TGTGCCAGCATCCAAGGGGGGGCAGGCCCCACCGGGGAGCTGTTTCTT. It specifies CASIQGGAGPTGELFL.

This clonotype was seen just once. The genes are TRBV4-2 and TRBJ2-7, with D unclear. V was clipped by 0 bases and J by 8 bases, with 5 bases between them. Germline values: CDR1 LGHNA, CDR2 YNFKEQ. CDR3 length: 11 residues. The CDR3 is CASSQEAQQYF. In DNA form, the CDR3 reads TGTGCCAGCAGCCAAGAGGCCCAGCAGTACTTC.

Details on this clonotype: A read error may produce the germline difference seen at one junction end. CDR3 bases: TGCTCCAGCAGTCAAGACCTGACAGGCTCTTACGAGCAGTACTTC. As protein: CSSSQDLTGSYEQYF. The rearrangement links TRBV4-3 to TRBJ2-7; possibly TRBD1 for D (6 bases). The CDR3 is made up of 15 amino acids. CDR1 is LGHNA, CDR2 YSLEER, per germline.

This clonotype is medium-sized by share. The chain joins TRBV6-5 to TRBJ1-1, with TRBD1 identical over 11 bases. Germline V gene data show CDR1 as MNHEY and CDR2 as SVGAGI. V shed 4 bases, J shed 0 bases, and the junction held 4 bases outside the gene matches. The CDR3 loop spans 16 amino acids. CDR3 coding DNA: TGTGCCAGCAGTTGGGGGACAGGGGGGATGAACACTGAAGCTTTCTTT. Translation: CASSWGTGGMNTEAFF.

This clonotype occurred a few times. The chain uses TRBV15 and TRBJ2-6; D is ambiguous. The CDR3 is 16 amino acids. Trimming took off 0 bases at V and 0 bases at J, with 6 bases between the two ends. CDR1 LNHNV and CDR2 YYDKDF come from the germline V gene (reference sequence). The CDR3 DNA sequence: TGTGCCACCAGCAGAGATAGCAGCTCTGGGGCCAACGTCCTGACTTTC. Its translation: CATSRDSSSGANVLTF.

About this clonotype: In this CDR3 the conserved last residue, phenylalanine or tryptophan, is missing, so a read error is likely. The chain has TRBV11-1 and TRBJ2-7; D might be TRBD2 (6 bases). From germline, CDR1 is SGHAT and CDR2 FQDESV (reference sequence). This CDR3 has 15 residues. CDR3 in DNA: TGTGACAGCAGCTCATCCCGGGACTCCTCTTACGAGCAGTACCTC. This codes for CDSSSSRDSSYEQYL.

CDR3 sequence reads: CSVATVSKSQPQHF. The CDR3 DNA reads as TGCAGCGTTGCAACAGTGAGTAAAAGTCAGCCCCAGCATTTT. The chain combines TRBV29-1 with TRBJ1-5, with D uncertain. Trimming pared 4 bases from V and 6 bases from J, leaving 16 bases between. Germline assignment: CDR1 SQVTM and CDR2 ANQGSEA. This CDR3 is built from 14 residues.

Comment on this clonotype: One end of the junction fails to match germline, which may point to a read error. The DNA for the CDR3 is TGTGTCAGCAGCCAAGATTGGGGCGCTAGAGTGAGCAACGGGCAGTCCTTC. It translates to CVSSQDWGARVSNGQSF. The rearrangement joins TRBV4-2 to TRBJ2-1; weak D call: TRBD1 (5 bases). The CDR3 is made up of 17 amino acids. Germline CDR1 is LGHNA and CDR2 is YNFKEQ.

Notes on this clonotype: This likely comes from a read error, as the CDR3 has no conserved phenylalanine or tryptophan at its end. The limits of the CDR3 on the DNA are not certain, so only TCRdb's listed CDR3 is given. The rearrangement links TRBV25-1 to TRBJ1-2. The germline CDR1 and CDR2 sequences are MGHDK and SYGVNS. The CDR3 has 11 amino acids, counting both end residues. The CDR3: CASSELNGYTC.

This clonotype was seen many times. The genes are TRBV2 and TRBJ2-2, with D uncertain. Trimming stripped 6 bases from V and 6 bases from J, with 11 bases between. There are 13 residues in the CDR3. Germline CDR1 and CDR2: SNHLY and FYNNEI. The CDR3 sequence is CASRGPNAGELFF. The CDR3 DNA is TGTGCCAGCAGGGGTCCCAACGCCGGGGAGCTGTTTTTT.

A word on this clonotype: Because the CDR3 is missing its conserved closing phenylalanine or tryptophan, this is likely a read error. The DNA is left out, because the CDR3 cannot be placed on it with certainty; the CDR3 is given as TCRdb lists it. The V and J genes are TRBV28 and TRBJ2-7; the table's D call, TRBD2, was not checked against the DNA. From its first to its last residue, the CDR3 has 14 amino acids. Germline V gene sequence: CDR1 MDHEN, CDR2 SYDVKM. CDR3 in amino acids: CASTPGLAGTKQYI.

The chain uses TRBV6-5 and TRBJ2-3; D is ambiguous. V gave up 7 bases and J gave up 3 bases, with 17 bases separating them. This CDR3 region has 15 residues. The V gene's germline CDR1 is MNHEY and CDR2 SVGAGI. CDR3 protein: CASNSGIVGTDTQYF. The CDR3 nucleotides are TGTGCCAGCAACTCAGGAATAGTGGGAACAGATACGCAGTATTTT.

This clonotype was picked up a small number of times. V usage is TRBV18 and J usage is TRBJ1-5; TRBD1 matches at 9 bases. This CDR3 is built from 18 residues. Losses at the gene ends were 5 bases for V and 3 bases for J; bases not matched to a gene: 14. The germline gives CDR1 KGHSH, CDR2 LQKENI. CDR3 sequence: CASSITGTGSVANQPQHF. The CDR3, as DNA: TGTGCCAGCTCAATTACCGGGACAGGGAGTGTGGCCAATCAGCCCCAGCATTTT. The full variable domain, in which reference TRBV18 and TRBJ1-5 provide the parts outside the CDR3, is NAGVMQNPRHLVRRRGQEARLRCSPMKGHSHVYWYRQLPEEGLKFMVYLQKENIIDESGMPKERFSAEFPKEGPSILRIQQVVRGDSAAYFCASSITGTGSVANQPQHFGDGTRLSIL.

Remarks on this clonotype: Because it lacks the conserved phenylalanine or tryptophan at the end, this CDR3 is likely a read error. This chain connects TRBV5-6 to TRBJ1-1; tentatively, D is TRBD1 (5 bases). Germline V gene lookup returns CDR1 SGHDT and CDR2 YYEEEE. CDR3 length: 11 residues. The CDR3 DNA follows: TGTGCCAACAGCTATGAGGGACGAGCTTTCTTA. Protein sequence: CANSYEGRAFL.

This clonotype was counted a single time. Mismatch with germline at one junction end may stem from a read error. This chain links TRBV4-3 with TRBJ2-3; D gene unclear. The CDR3 loop spans 14 amino acids. From germline, CDR1 is LGHNA and CDR2 YSLEER. The CDR3 coding sequence is TGCGCCAGCGGCCAATGGGCTTTCACTGATACGGAGTATTTT. Its protein is CASGQWAFTDTEYF.

As for this clonotype: A junction end diverges from the germline sequence, so it may reflect a read error. The chain employs TRBV24-1 and TRBJ2-5; no definite D call. Germline CDR1 is KGHDR and CDR2 is SFDVKD. The CDR3 length is 15 residues. In DNA form, the CDR3 reads TGTGTCACCAGTGATTGGAAGGGCAGGCAGGAGACCAAGTACTTC. The encoded protein is CVTSDWKGRQETKYF.

This clonotype was detected only a few times. The chain couples TRBV4-2 to TRBJ2-1; D is undetermined. V was trimmed by 8 bases and J by 8 bases, leaving 19 bases between them. The CDR3 has 14 residues. The germline V gene has CDR1 LGHNA and CDR2 YNFKEQ. CDR3 in DNA: TGTGCCAGCCAGGCCTCGGACGGCGGCTATGAGCAGTTCTTC. It is translated as CASQASDGGYEQFF.

On this clonotype: Here the CDR3 omits its conserved ending phenylalanine or tryptophan, so a read error is the likely source. The chain employs TRBV5-4 and TRBJ2-3, with TRBD1 as a possible D gene (5 bases). Germline V gives CDR1 SGHNT, CDR2 YYREEE (reference sequence). The CDR3 runs 15 residues. The CDR3 DNA reads as TGTACCAGCAGCTTAGGGGCAACCCGCATAGATACGCAGTATCTT. Its translation: CTSSLGATRIDTQYL.

V usage is TRBV30 and J usage is TRBJ2-1; the D is unclear. Trimming pared 1 base from V and 8 bases from J, leaving 18 bases between. The CDR3 length is 15 residues. Germline V gives CDR1 GTSNPN, CDR2 SVGIG (reference sequence). The CDR3 bases are TGTGCCTGGAGTGAAGGGTCTAGTGGTGTATATGAGCAGTTCTTC. Amino acids: CAWSEGSSGVYEQFF.

Only one count was recorded for this clonotype. Because the CDR3's place on the DNA is in doubt, the DNA is left out and the CDR3 is given as listed by TCRdb. V and J are TRBV4-2 and TRBJ2-1; the D segment call TRBD1 is taken from the table without a DNA check. The CDR3 has 16 residues if both end residues are counted. Germline V gene sequence: CDR1 LGHNA, CDR2 YNFKEQ. The CDR3 reads CASSHAWGHGNNERFF.

This clonotype was picked up one time. Without the conserved terminal phenylalanine or tryptophan, this CDR3 likely stems from a read error. The chain couples TRBV29-1 to TRBJ2-3, with D uncertain. CDR1 and CDR2 from the germline V gene are SQVTM and ANQGSEA. V was pared by 8 bases and J by 4 bases, with 10 bases between. The CDR3 consists of 11 residues. The CDR3 region is CSPRHADTQYL. CDR3 sequence (DNA): TGCAGCCCCAGGCATGCAGATACGCAGTATCTT.

Details on this clonotype: The junction departs from germline at one end; a sequencing error may be responsible. The V and J genes are TRBV11-2 and TRBJ2-7, with TRBD2 as a possible D gene (5 bases). The CDR3 spans 13 residues. Per germline, CDR1 SGHAT and CDR2 FQNNGV. CDR3: CASNGGGWNEQYF. Written as DNA, the CDR3 is TGTGCTAGCAACGGAGGCGGGTGGAACGAGCAGTACTTC.

Concerning this clonotype: At one boundary the junction diverges from the germline segment, which might be a read error. The V call is TRBV5-1, the J call TRBJ2-7; D gene uncertain. Germline V CDR1 and CDR2: SGHRS, YFSETQ. This CDR3 region has 14 residues. The CDR3 DNA reads TGCGCCAGCTGCTTGGATCCAAGCTCCTATGAGCAGTACTTC. It yields the protein CASCLDPSSYEQYF.

Worth noting for this clonotype: Compared with germline, one end of the junction differs, possibly owing to a read error. The gene calls are TRBV11-2 and TRBJ1-2; tentative D call: TRBD1 (5 bases). Germline assignment: CDR1 SGHAT and CDR2 FQNNGV. The CDR3 has 13 amino acids. The CDR3 DNA reads TGTGCCAGCGGCTTAATGGGGGTATTTAGCTACACCTTC. Amino acids: CASGLMGVFSYTF.

This clonotype is labeled medium-sized. V and J are TRBV29-1 and TRBJ1-2; D is perhaps TRBD1 (6 bases). Per the germline V gene, CDR1 is SQVTM and CDR2 is ANQGSEA. This CDR3 has 12 residues. Trimming took 8 bases from V and 4 from J, leaving 14 bases between them. CDR3 in amino acids: CSTRDTIYGYTF. The CDR3 DNA reads as TGCAGCACAAGGGACACTATCTATGGCTACACCTTC.

This clonotype has just one count. One end of the junction is discordant with germline, which a read error may explain. This sequence joins TRBV6-6 and TRBJ1-5, with D unresolved. Germline lookup yields CDR1 MNHNY and CDR2 SVGAGI (reference sequence). The CDR3 sequence is 17 residues long. Written as DNA, the CDR3 is TGTGCCAGCAGTCCCAACCTGGACGATCGCTTCAATCAACCCCAGCATTTT. As protein: CASSPNLDDRFNQPQHF.